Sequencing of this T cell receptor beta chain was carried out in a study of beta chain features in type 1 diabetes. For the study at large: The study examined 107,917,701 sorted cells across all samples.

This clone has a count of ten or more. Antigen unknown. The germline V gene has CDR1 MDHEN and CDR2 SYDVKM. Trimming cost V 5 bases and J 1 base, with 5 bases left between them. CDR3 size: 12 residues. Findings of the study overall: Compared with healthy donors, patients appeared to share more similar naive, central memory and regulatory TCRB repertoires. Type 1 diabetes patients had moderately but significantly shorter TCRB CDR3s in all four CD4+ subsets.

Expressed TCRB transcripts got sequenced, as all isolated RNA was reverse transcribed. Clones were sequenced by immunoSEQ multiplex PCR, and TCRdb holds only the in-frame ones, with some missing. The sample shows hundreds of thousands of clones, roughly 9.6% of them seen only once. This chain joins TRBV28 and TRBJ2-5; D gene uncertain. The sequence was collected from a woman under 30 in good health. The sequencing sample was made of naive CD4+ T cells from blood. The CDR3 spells CASSPVQETQYF. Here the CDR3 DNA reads TGTGCCAGCAGTCCAGTCCAAGAGACCCAGTACTTC.